This T cell receptor beta chain was sequenced for a study of T cells after yellow fever vaccination (dated by TCRdb to about 2019). Broadly, across the study: The SMART-Seq v4 Ultra Low Input RNA kit was used to prepare libraries from fractions with low cell numbers. To follow T-cell clones before and after both primary and booster YFV17D yellow fever vaccination, bulk TCR alpha and beta repertoires underwent longitudinal sequencing. Two healthy male donors, one aged 18 to 30 and one aged 30 to 40 years, were included in the cohort. Blood was drawn at multiple timepoints before and after primary and secondary immunization, with bulk PBMC replicates and cell subsets isolated. What the work shows at the level of the full study, not this receptor alone: The study included only two donors, which limits how far the findings can be generalized. FACS-sorted repertoires could contain abundant contaminating clonotypes from the bulk population, so computational filtering was required. The secondary T-cell response was weaker than the primary response but faster, peaking on day 5 instead of day 15. A small share of clonotypes occurred in both CD4 and CD8 compartments, likely arising from convergent recombination. Most clones expanded after primary vaccination (around 96% of CD4 and 88% of CD8) were re-detected after the booster, suggesting that broad memory maintenance occurred.

For sequencing, an Illumina NovaSeq 6000 was employed. TCR cDNA was made using 5'RACE template switching, a step that added a universal primer site and unique molecular identifiers. Priming of cDNA synthesis was performed from both the TCR alpha and TCR beta constant segments. Libraries were amplified in two PCR steps, with sample barcodes and sequencing adapters added in the second step. Sequencing of the libraries was done on either Illumina HiSeq 2500 (2x100 bp) or NovaSeq (2x150 bp). The original pipeline was this. Reads were demultiplexed and collapsed into UMI consensus sequences with MIGEC, and V(D)J alignment was performed with MiXCR. Clonotypes responding to the vaccine were identified with edgeR on replicate PBMC samples, with the criteria of FDR below 0.01 and a log2 fold change above 5 up to day 15. CD4 or CD8 identity was assigned to each bulk clonotype according to whether the clonotype was present at higher abundance in the sequenced CD4 repertoire or the sequenced CD8 repertoire. The public sequencing data were trimmed at Q25 with fastp and processed into clonotypes with MiXCR by TCRdb, which kept only in-frame beta chains. Every entry covers one CDR3 protein and lists the most common genes and DNA from its rows. In this record, the V and J calls reflect TCRdb's handling and not the investigators' own analysis. In all, the sample holds around 330,000 distinct CDR3 sequences, and about 3.5% of those were seen once. The ten top clones hold about 20% of the sample.

Details on this clonotype: Its specific antigen is unknown. There are no base qualities to consult, and no much larger clone falls within one base.

V and J lose 1 base and 6 bases, and a span of 6 bases separates them. There are 13 amino acids in the CDR3, from cysteine to phenylalanine inclusive. CDR3 DNA is the only sequence kept; it has 39 bases, read in frame from the first base. Via the germline V gene, CDR1 is SGHDN and CDR2 FVKESK. In light of the paper, this sample's treatment or condition label describes: live attenuated yellow fever vaccine strain. At each blood-draw timepoint, two biological replicates of bulk PBMCs were obtained. PBMCs were isolated from peripheral blood using a standard Ficoll-Paque protocol. TriZol was used to extract RNA from bulk PBMCs, CD4 and CD8 fractions, and dextramer-positive and dextramer-negative fractions.

The sample in question was PBMCs, obtained on the day of the yellow fever booster vaccination. The clonotype comes from a young man who received the YFV17D yellow fever vaccine. The sequence links TRBV14 to TRBJ2-2; no D gene call is confident. The DNA sequence is as follows: TGTGCCAGCAGCCAAGCGGTCTCCGGGGAGCTGTTTTTT. The resulting protein is CASSQAVSGELFF.